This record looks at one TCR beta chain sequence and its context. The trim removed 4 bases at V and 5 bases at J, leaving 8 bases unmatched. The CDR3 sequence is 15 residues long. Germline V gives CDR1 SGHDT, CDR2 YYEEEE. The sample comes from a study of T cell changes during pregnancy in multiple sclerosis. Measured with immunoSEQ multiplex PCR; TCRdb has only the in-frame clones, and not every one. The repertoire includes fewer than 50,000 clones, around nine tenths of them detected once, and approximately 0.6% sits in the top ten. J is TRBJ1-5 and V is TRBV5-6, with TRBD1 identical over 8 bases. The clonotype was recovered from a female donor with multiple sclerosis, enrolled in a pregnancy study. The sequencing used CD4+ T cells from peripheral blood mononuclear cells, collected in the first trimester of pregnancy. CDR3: CASSHRTGFDQPQHF. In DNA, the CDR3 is TGTGCCAGCAGCCACAGGACAGGGTTTGATCAGCCCCAGCATTTT.